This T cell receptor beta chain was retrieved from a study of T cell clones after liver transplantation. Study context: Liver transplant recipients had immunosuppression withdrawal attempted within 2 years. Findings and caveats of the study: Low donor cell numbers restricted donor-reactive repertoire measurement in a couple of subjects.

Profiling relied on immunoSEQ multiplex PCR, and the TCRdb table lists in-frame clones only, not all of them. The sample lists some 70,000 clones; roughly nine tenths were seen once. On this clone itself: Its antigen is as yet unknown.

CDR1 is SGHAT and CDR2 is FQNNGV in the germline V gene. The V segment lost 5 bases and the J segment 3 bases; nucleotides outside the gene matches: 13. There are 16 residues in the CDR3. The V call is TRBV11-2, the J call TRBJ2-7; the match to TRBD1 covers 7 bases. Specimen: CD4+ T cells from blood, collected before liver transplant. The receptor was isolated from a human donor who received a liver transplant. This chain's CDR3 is CASSPYLRGQIYEQYF. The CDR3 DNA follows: TGTGCCAGCAGCCCTTACCTTCGGGGACAGATCTACGAGCAGTACTTC.